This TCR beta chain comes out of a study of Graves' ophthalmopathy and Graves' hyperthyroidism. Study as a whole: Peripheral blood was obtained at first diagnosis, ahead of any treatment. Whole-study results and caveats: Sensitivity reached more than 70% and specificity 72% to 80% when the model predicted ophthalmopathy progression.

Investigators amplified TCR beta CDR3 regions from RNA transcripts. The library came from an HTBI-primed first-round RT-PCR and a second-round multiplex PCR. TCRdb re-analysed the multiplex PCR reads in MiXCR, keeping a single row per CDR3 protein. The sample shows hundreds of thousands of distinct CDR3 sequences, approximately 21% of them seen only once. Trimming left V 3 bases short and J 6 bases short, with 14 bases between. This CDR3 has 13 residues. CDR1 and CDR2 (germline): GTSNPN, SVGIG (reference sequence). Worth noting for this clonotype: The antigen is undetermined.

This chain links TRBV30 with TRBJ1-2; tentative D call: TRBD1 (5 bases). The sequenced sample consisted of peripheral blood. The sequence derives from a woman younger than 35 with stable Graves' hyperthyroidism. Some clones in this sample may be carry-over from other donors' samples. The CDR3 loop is CAWRVRAVDGYTF. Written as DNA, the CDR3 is TGTGCCTGGAGAGTCAGGGCAGTCGATGGCTACACCTTC.